Listed below are T cell receptor beta chains from one sample, sequenced in a study of blood T cell repertoires in COVID-19. The repertoire was sequenced with immunoSEQ multiplex PCR; TCRdb's copy has only in-frame clones and lacks some. The sample carries 110,000 or so clones, over 80% recorded once. The sequenced material came from peripheral blood. The receptors were sampled from a human donor in a cohort sampled during active COVID-19. CDR3s leave out the opening cysteine and the closing phenylalanine or tryptophan.

j_call: TRBJ2-1
v_call: TRBV25-1
cdr3_aa: ASSVRGGAGGNEQF

j_call: TRBJ1-4
v_call: TRBV27
cdr3_aa: ASSWGQVGEKLF

j_call: TRBJ1-2
v_call: TRBV4-3
cdr3_aa: ASSQLTGAGDGYT

j_call: TRBJ2-1
v_call: TRBV15
cdr3_aa: ATSAGGHNEQF

j_call: TRBJ1-1
v_call: TRBV7-8
cdr3_aa: ASSLSIGARAAF

j_call: TRBJ2-7
v_call: TRBV6-5
cdr3_aa: ASSYGQDLGLD

j_call: TRBJ2-2
v_call: TRBV4-2
cdr3_aa: ASSQDQQVNTGELF

j_call: TRBJ2-1
v_call: TRBV5-1
cdr3_aa: ASSLAGNEQF

j_call: TRBJ1-1
v_call: TRBV4-1
cdr3_aa: ASSLAEQGKTEAF

j_call: TRBJ2-5
v_call: TRBV6-2/TRBV6-3
cdr3_aa: ASSYDSTAGVGQETQY

j_call: TRBJ2-5
v_call: TRBV13
cdr3_aa: ASSPSPDRGQETQY

j_call: TRBJ1-1
v_call: TRBV29-1
cdr3_aa: SVEGRVNTEAF

j_call: TRBJ2-4
v_call: TRBV18
cdr3_aa: ASSPRTGDRIQY

j_call: TRBJ1-4
v_call: TRBV29-1
cdr3_aa: SVERGPNEKLF

j_call: TRBJ1-2
v_call: TRBV6-5
cdr3_aa: ASSETGLNYGYT

j_call: TRBJ2-5
v_call: TRBV5-4
cdr3_aa: ATTAGFRQRETQY

j_call: TRBJ2-5
v_call: TRBV24-1
cdr3_aa: ATSGSGTGETQY

j_call: TRBJ1-1
v_call: TRBV6-4
cdr3_aa: ASSDSPGNTEAF

j_call: TRBJ1-1
v_call: TRBV5-6
cdr3_aa: ASSRATGTELGRTEAF

j_call: TRBJ2-1
v_call: TRBV9
cdr3_aa: ASSVAPYSSGSANNEQF

j_call: TRBJ2-5
v_call: TRBV20-1
cdr3_aa: SASQGETQY

j_call: TRBJ2-7
v_call: TRBV12-5
cdr3_aa: ASGLWGTGSVGRNFYEQY

j_call: TRBJ1-6
v_call: TRBV18
cdr3_aa: ASSRAGGEPRSPLH

j_call: TRBJ2-5
v_call: TRBV24-1
cdr3_aa: ATSVPTSGGETQY

j_call: TRBJ2-7
v_call: TRBV6-5
cdr3_aa: ASNTAGPYEQY

j_call: TRBJ2-1
v_call: TRBV7-9
cdr3_aa: ASSLTGLWNEQF

j_call: TRBJ1-5
v_call: TRBV2
cdr3_aa: ASTPGQGAGQPQH

j_call: TRBJ2-3
v_call: TRBV5-4
cdr3_aa: ASSHANRWQY

j_call: TRBJ1-2
v_call: TRBV27
cdr3_aa: ASSLGGIGYT

j_call: TRBJ1-1
v_call: TRBV24-1
cdr3_aa: ATSDTGLEAF

j_call: TRBJ2-7
v_call: TRBV14
cdr3_aa: ASSQSGLIEY

j_call: TRBJ2-1
v_call: TRBV3-1/TRBV3-2
cdr3_aa: ASSHSGGRNEQF

j_call: TRBJ1-3
v_call: TRBV7-6
cdr3_aa: ASSLGQGRLSGNTIY

j_call: TRBJ1-5
v_call: TRBV18
cdr3_aa: ASSSSGGQPQH

j_call: TRBJ2-3
v_call: TRBV7-6
cdr3_aa: ASSAGRTDTQY

j_call: TRBJ2-7
v_call: TRBV3-1/TRBV3-2
cdr3_aa: ASSSTMTTYEQY

j_call: TRBJ2-1
v_call: TRBV24-1
cdr3_aa: ATSGQTLPGLAGERGSYNEQF

j_call: TRBJ2-3
v_call: TRBV5-1
cdr3_aa: ASSPGGAPDTQY

j_call: TRBJ2-5
v_call: TRBV6-5
cdr3_aa: ASRRTTGTMETQY

j_call: TRBJ2-3
v_call: TRBV6-1
cdr3_aa: ASSEEGRGEDTQY

j_call: TRBJ1-5
v_call: TRBV28
cdr3_aa: ASRQMDQPQH

j_call: TRBJ2-7
v_call: TRBV6-2/TRBV6-3
cdr3_aa: ASSSTSGRPGEQY

j_call: TRBJ1-2
v_call: TRBV7-3
cdr3_aa: ASRRGPLDYGYT

j_call: TRBJ2-1
v_call: TRBV11-2
cdr3_aa: ASSRPPVGARYNEQF

j_call: TRBJ1-4
v_call: TRBV10-3
cdr3_aa: AISERGHPSEKLF

j_call: TRBJ1-6
v_call: TRBV3-1/TRBV3-2
cdr3_aa: ASSAPGPLH

j_call: TRBJ2-7
v_call: TRBV24-1
cdr3_aa: ATSAGGLELNYEQY

j_call: TRBJ2-5
v_call: TRBV9
cdr3_aa: ASSPGAGLQETQY

j_call: TRBJ1-1
v_call: TRBV5-1
cdr3_aa: ASSMGDRGGRSEAF

j_call: TRBJ2-7
v_call: TRBV7-2
cdr3_aa: ASSLGGLAGGLPYEQY